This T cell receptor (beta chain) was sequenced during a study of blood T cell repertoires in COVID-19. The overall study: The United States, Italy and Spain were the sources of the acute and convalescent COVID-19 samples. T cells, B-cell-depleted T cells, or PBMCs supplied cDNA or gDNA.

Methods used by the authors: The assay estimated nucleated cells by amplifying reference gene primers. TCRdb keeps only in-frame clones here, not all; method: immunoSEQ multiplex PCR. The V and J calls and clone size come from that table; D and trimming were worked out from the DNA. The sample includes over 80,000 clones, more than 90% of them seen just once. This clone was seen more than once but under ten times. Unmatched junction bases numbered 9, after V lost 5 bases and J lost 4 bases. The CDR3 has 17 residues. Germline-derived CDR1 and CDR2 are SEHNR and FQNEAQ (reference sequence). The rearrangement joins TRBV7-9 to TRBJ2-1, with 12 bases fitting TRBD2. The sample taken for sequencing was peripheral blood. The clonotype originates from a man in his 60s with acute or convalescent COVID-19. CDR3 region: CASSALAGGPPYNEQFF. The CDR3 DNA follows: TGTGCCAGCAGCGCGCTAGCGGGAGGGCCTCCGTACAATGAGCAGTTCTTC.